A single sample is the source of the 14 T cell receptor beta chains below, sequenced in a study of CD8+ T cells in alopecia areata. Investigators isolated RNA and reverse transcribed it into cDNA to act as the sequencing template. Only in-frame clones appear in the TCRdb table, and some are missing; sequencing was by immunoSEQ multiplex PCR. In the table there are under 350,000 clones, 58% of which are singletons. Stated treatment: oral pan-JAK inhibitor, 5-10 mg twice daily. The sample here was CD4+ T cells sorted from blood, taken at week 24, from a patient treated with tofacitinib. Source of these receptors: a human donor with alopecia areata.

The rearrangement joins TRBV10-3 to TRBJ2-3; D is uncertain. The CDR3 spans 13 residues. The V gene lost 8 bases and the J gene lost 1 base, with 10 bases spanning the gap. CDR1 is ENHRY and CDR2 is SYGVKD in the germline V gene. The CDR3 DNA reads TGTGCCATCGGCCCCGCGGGCACAGATACGCAGTATTTT. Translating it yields CAIGPAGTDTQYF.

The CDR3 loop is CASSAGHSAKNIQYF. The DNA of the CDR3 is TGTGCCAGCAGTGCCGGGCACTCAGCCAAAAACATTCAGTACTTC. J is TRBJ2-4 and V is TRBV25-1; no firm D call. V lost 4 bases, J lost 0 bases, and 10 bases lay in between. The CDR3 totals 15 residues. Germline V lookup: CDR1 MGHDK, CDR2 SYGVNS.

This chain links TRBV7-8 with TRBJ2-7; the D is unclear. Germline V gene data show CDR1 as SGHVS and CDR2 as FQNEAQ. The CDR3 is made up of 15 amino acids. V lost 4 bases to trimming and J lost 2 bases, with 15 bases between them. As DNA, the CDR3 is TGTGCCAGCAGCTGGGGTAGAGACCGTACCTACGAGCAGTACTTC. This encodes CASSWGRDRTYEQYF.

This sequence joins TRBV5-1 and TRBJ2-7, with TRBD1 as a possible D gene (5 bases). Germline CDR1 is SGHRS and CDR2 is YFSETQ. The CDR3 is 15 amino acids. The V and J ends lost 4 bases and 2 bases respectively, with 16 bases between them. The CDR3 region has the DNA TGCGCCAGCAGCCCTCAAGGGGCCGGACCCTACGAGCAGTACTTC. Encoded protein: CASSPQGAGPYEQYF.

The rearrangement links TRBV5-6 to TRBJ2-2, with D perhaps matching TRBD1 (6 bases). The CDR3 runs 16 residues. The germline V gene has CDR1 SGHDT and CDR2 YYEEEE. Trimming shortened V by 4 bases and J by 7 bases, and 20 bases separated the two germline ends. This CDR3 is CASSRPTGRSGGELFF. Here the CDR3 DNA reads TGTGCCAGCAGCCGGCCCACAGGGCGGTCCGGCGGGGAGCTGTTTTTT. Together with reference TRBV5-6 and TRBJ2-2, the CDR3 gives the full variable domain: DAGVTQSPTHLIKTRGQQVTLRCSPKSGHDTVSWYQQALGQGPQFIFQYYEEEERQRGNFPDRFSGHQFPNYSSELNVNALLLGDSALYLCASSRPTGRSGGELFFGEGSRLTVL.

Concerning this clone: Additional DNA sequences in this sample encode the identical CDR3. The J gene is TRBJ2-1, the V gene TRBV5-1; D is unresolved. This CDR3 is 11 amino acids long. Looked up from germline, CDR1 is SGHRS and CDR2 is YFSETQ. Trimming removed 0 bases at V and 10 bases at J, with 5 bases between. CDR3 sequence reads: CASSLEGEQFF. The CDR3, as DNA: TGCGCCAGCAGCTTGGAAGGGGAGCAGTTCTTC.

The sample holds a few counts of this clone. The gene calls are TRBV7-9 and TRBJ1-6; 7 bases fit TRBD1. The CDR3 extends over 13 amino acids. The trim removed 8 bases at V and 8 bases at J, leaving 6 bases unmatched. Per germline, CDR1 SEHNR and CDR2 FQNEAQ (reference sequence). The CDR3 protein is CASQDRQDSPLHF. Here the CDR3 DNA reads TGTGCCAGCCAGGACAGGCAGGATTCACCCCTCCACTTT.

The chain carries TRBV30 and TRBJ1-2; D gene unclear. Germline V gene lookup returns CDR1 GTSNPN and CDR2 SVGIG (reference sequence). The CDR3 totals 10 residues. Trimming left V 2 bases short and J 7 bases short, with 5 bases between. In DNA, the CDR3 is TGTGCCTGGAGTCATAGTGGCTACACCTTC. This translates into CAWSHSGYTF.

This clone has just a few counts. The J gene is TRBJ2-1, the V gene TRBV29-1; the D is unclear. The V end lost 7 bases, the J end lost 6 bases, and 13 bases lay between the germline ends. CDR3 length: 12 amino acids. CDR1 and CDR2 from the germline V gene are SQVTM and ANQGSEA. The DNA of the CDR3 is TGCAGCGCCGGTCCGGGCAGCAATGAGCAGTTCTTC. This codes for CSAGPGSNEQFF.

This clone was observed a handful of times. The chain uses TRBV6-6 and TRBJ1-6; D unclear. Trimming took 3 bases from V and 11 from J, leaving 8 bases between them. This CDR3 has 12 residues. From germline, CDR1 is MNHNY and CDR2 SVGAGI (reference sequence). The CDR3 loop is CASSYQPTPLHF. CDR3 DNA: TGTGCCAGCAGTTATCAACCGACACCCCTCCACTTT.

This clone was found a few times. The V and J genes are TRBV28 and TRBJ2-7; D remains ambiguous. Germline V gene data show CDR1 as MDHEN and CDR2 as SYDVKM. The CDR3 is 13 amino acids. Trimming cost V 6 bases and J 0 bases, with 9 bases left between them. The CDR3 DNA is TGTGCCAGCAGGGGCTACCGCTCCTACGAGCAGTACTTC. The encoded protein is CASRGYRSYEQYF.

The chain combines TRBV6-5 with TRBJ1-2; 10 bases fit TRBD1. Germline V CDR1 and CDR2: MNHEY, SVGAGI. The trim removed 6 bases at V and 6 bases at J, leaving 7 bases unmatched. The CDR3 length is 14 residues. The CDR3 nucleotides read TGTGCCAGCAGGACTTACGGGACAGGGGATGGCTACACCTTC. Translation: CASRTYGTGDGYTF.

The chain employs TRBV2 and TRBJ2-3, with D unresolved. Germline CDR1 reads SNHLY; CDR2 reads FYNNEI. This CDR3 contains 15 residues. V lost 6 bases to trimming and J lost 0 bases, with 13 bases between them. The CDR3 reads CASSLDQASTDTQYF. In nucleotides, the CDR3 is TGTGCCAGCAGCTTAGACCAGGCTAGCACAGATACGCAGTATTTT.

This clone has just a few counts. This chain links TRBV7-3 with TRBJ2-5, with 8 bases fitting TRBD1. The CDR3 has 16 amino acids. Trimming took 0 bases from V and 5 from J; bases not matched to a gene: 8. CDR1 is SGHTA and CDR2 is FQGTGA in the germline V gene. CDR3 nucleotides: TGTGCCAGCAGCTTAACAAGCGGACAGGGCAGGGAGACCCAGTACTTC. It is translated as CASSLTSGQGRETQYF.